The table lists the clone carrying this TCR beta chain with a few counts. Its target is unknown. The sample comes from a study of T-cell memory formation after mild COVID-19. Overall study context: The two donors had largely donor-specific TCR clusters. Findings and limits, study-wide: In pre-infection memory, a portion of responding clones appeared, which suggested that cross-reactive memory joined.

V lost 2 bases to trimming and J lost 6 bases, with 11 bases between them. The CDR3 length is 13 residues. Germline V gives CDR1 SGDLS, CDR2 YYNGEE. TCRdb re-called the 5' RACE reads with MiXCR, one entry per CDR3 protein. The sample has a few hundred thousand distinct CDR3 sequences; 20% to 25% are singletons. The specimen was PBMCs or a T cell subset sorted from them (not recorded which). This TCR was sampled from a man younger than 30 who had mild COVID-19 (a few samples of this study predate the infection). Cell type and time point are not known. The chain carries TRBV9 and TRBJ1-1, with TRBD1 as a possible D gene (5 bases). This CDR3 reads CASSVQGSAEAFF. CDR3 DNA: TGTGCCAGCAGCGTGCAGGGTTCGGCTGAAGCTTTCTTT.